This entry lists 30 T cell receptor beta chains sequenced from one sample in a study of human T cells and chemical hapten exposure. Time point here: pre-sensitization, week 0. Described treatment: therapeutic diphenylcyclopropenone sensitization with weekly scalp DPC. TCRdb used MiXCR to reprocess the RACE reads, holding one entry per CDR3 protein. Here the sample spans more than 150,000 distinct CDR3 sequences, nearly 30% being singletons. Sequenced here: whole blood, sampled in connection with sensitization to the hapten diphenylcyclopropenone (DPC). These receptors were obtained from a woman in her twenties or thirties with alopecia areata. Some clones in this sample may be carry-over from other donors' samples.

The CDR3 bases are TGCAGTGCTTATCGCAGGGGTGTGCATTATAGCAATCAGCCCCAGCATTTT. This codes for CSAYRRGVHYSNQPQHF. V is TRBV20-1 and J is TRBJ1-5, with D tentatively TRBD1 (6 bases). V was pared by 5 bases and J by 0 bases, with 20 bases between. In germline, CDR1 is DFQATT, CDR2 SNEGSKA (reference sequence). CDR3 length: 17 residues.

The genes are TRBV28 and TRBJ1-5; tentatively, D is TRBD1 (5 bases). The germline V and J ends were trimmed by 3 bases and 1 base, with 10 bases remaining between them. The CDR3 is 15 amino acids. The germline V gene encodes CDR1 MDHEN and CDR2 SYDVKM. CDR3 loop: CASSFPGASNQPQHF. CDR3 DNA sequence: TGTGCCAGCAGTTTTCCCGGGGCCAGCAATCAGCCCCAGCATTTT.

V is TRBV2 and J is TRBJ2-2; D perhaps matches TRBD2 (6 bases). Germline loops: CDR1 SNHLY, CDR2 FYNNEI. Trimming pared 6 bases from V and 2 bases from J, leaving 13 bases between. This CDR3 spans 15 amino acids. The DNA of the CDR3 is TGTGCCAGCAGGGCACTAGCAATTAACACCGGGGAGCTGTTTTTT. Amino acid sequence: CASRALAINTGELFF.

In this sample, this clonotype turned up many times. The chain couples TRBV5-4 to TRBJ2-2; the match to TRBD2 covers 8 bases. The CDR3 length is 16 residues. V trimming: 2 bases; J trimming: 3 bases; junction bases outside the gene matches: 6. Germline CDR1 reads SGHNT; CDR2 reads YYREEE (reference sequence). The CDR3 here is CASSFGASGYTGELFF. The CDR3 nucleotides read TGTGCCAGCAGCTTCGGAGCTAGCGGGTACACCGGGGAGCTGTTTTTT.

This chain uses TRBV20-1 with TRBJ1-5; maybe TRBD1 (5 bases). Germline assignment: CDR1 DFQATT and CDR2 SNEGSKA (reference sequence). The CDR3 consists of 13 residues. Between the trimmed V and J ends, which lost 6 bases and 5 bases, there was a span of 14 bases. DNA of the CDR3: TGCAGTGCCAGTATGACAGAAGATCAGCCCCAGCATTTT. As protein: CSASMTEDQPQHF.

The chain carries TRBV7-6 and TRBJ2-7, with unresolved D. CDR1 and CDR2 from the germline V gene are SGHVS and FNYEAQ. The length of the CDR3 is 13 residues. The V end was cut by 1 base, the J end by 5 bases, with 9 bases between. In nucleotides, the CDR3 is TGTGCCAGCAGCTTAGGACCATTAAACGAGCAGTACTTC. Protein sequence: CASSLGPLNEQYF.

This clonotype was observed a handful of times. J is TRBJ2-5 and V is TRBV2; perhaps TRBD1 as D (6 bases). The CDR3 is 16 residues long. Germline V gene lookup returns CDR1 SNHLY and CDR2 FYNNEI. V was clipped by 7 bases and J by 1 base, with 19 bases between them. The CDR3 DNA sequence: TGTGCCAGCACCCCTAAGGACAGCAACCTCCAAGAGACCCAGTACTTC. Protein product: CASTPKDSNLQETQYF.

The chain uses TRBV12-3 or TRBV12-4 and TRBJ2-1, with D possibly being TRBD1 or TRBD2 (5 bases each). The V end was cut by 5 bases, the J end by 10 bases, with 12 bases between. The CDR3 spans 12 residues. The chain's CDR3 is CASSKRGGEQFF. CDR3 nucleotides: TGTGCCAGCAGTAAGAGGGGTGGAGAGCAGTTCTTC.

The chain recombines TRBV20-1 with TRBJ2-5; D unclear. Germline V CDR1 and CDR2: DFQATT, SNEGSKA (reference sequence). This CDR3 is 14 amino acids long. V shed 0 bases and J shed 2 bases, with 10 bases lying between them. CDR3 in DNA: TGCAGTGCTAGAGATGGCCGGGTACAAGAGACCCAGTACTTC. It yields the protein CSARDGRVQETQYF.

The gene calls are TRBV28 and TRBJ1-3; the match to TRBD1 covers 7 bases. Trimming took 6 bases from V and 4 from J; bases not matched to a gene: 9. The CDR3 is 15 amino acids. CDR1 and CDR2 (germline): MDHEN, SYDVKM. CDR3 nucleotides: TGTGCCAGCAGCCTAACCGGGACAGACGGAAACACCATATATTTT. Its protein is CASSLTGTDGNTIYF.

This clonotype was observed a handful of times. The chain is built from TRBV19 and TRBJ2-6; D ambiguous. The length of the CDR3 is 14 residues. Trimming stripped 9 bases from V and 2 bases from J, with 11 bases between. Looked up from germline, CDR1 is LNHDA and CDR2 is SQIVND (reference sequence). CDR3 amino acids: CASRGSAGANVLTF. In DNA, the CDR3 is TGTGCCAGCCGCGGAAGCGCTGGGGCCAACGTCCTGACTTTC.

A few counts support this clonotype. The chain uses TRBV20-1 and TRBJ2-1; D is possibly TRBD1 (5 bases). With 0 bases removed from V and 4 bases from J, the gap between germline ends came to 7 bases. The V gene's germline CDR1 is DFQATT and CDR2 SNEGSKA (reference sequence). The CDR3 runs to 13 residues. CDR3 nucleotides: TGCAGTGCTAGAGAACCAGGGTACAATGAGCAGTTCTTC. Its translation: CSAREPGYNEQFF.

The chain couples TRBV29-1 to TRBJ2-1; tentative D call: TRBD2 (6 bases). This CDR3 has 12 amino acids. V lost 2 bases, J lost 8 bases, and 10 bases lay in between. Looked up from germline, CDR1 is SQVTM and CDR2 is ANQGSEA. The CDR3 loop reads CSVEYGSHEQFF. The CDR3, as DNA: TGCAGCGTTGAATACGGGAGCCATGAGCAGTTCTTC.

A few counts support this clonotype. V gene TRBV18 combines with J gene TRBJ1-5; 10 bases match TRBD1. Germline CDR1 is KGHSH and CDR2 is LQKENI. CDR3 size: 19 residues. With 5 bases clipped from V and 0 bases from J, the junction kept 13 bases outside the gene matches. The CDR3, as DNA: TGTGCCAGCTCATCAAGACCGGGACAGGGGCTCCCTAGCAATCAGCCCCAGCATTTT. It specifies CASSSRPGQGLPSNQPQHF.

There are a few counts of this clonotype. V and J are TRBV7-2 and TRBJ2-7, with TRBD1 as a possible D gene (6 bases). The V end lost 0 bases, the J end lost 3 bases, and 12 bases lay between the germline ends. Germline CDR1 reads SGHTA; CDR2 reads FQGNSA. The CDR3 length is 15 residues. This chain's CDR3 is CASSLAQGRYYEQYF. In nucleotides, the CDR3 is TGTGCCAGCAGCTTAGCACAGGGCCGTTACTACGAGCAGTACTTC.

This clonotype was detected a few times. The genes are TRBV10-2 and TRBJ1-6; D is perhaps TRBD1 (6 bases). There are 12 residues in the CDR3. From germline, CDR1 is WSHSY and CDR2 SAAADI. Trimming stripped 6 bases from V and 13 bases from J, with 13 bases between. The CDR3 nucleotides read TGCGCCAGCAGGAGGGACATCGGGCCCCTCCACTTT. Protein product: CASRRDIGPLHF.

The CDR3 sequence is CASSESENYGYTF. The DNA of the CDR3 is TGTGCCAGCTCTGAATCAGAAAACTATGGCTACACCTTC. The genes are TRBV18 and TRBJ1-2; no clear D gene. This CDR3 has 13 amino acids. The germline V and J ends were trimmed by 6 bases and 2 bases, with 10 bases remaining between them. CDR1 is KGHSH, CDR2 LQKENI, per germline.

The CDR3 loop reads CASSQEEGGPPYNEQFF. In DNA form, the CDR3 reads TGCGCCAGCAGCCAAGAGGAGGGAGGGCCGCCCTACAATGAGCAGTTCTTC. This chain connects TRBV4-1 to TRBJ2-1; 7 bases are shared with TRBD2. The length of the CDR3 is 17 residues. Germline lookup yields CDR1 MGHRA and CDR2 YSYEKL. After removal of 0 bases from V and 2 bases from J, the junction contained 7 bases not matched to a gene.

This rearrangement joins TRBV7-9 to TRBJ1-6, with 7 positions matching TRBD1. The V and J ends lost 6 bases and 7 bases, in that order; junction bases with no gene match: 6. Germline loops: CDR1 SEHNR, CDR2 FQNEAQ (reference sequence). This CDR3 is 14 amino acids long. This CDR3 reads CASRNGQENSPLHF. CDR3 DNA sequence: TGTGCCAGCAGAAATGGACAGGAGAATTCACCCCTCCACTTT.

The rearrangement uses TRBV10-2 and TRBJ1-6; D gene ambiguous. Germline V gives CDR1 WSHSY, CDR2 SAAADI. This CDR3 has 13 residues. The ends were cut back, 0 bases at V and 7 bases at J, with 4 bases in the middle. This CDR3 is CASSESGNSPLHF. CDR3 nucleotide sequence: TGCGCCAGCAGTGAGTCCGGAAATTCACCCCTCCACTTT.

This clonotype turned up a few times. The chain has TRBV5-1 and TRBJ1-1; the D gene is possibly TRBD1 (5 bases). Per germline, CDR1 SGHRS and CDR2 YFSETQ. The CDR3 has 13 residues. Trimming removed 0 bases from V and 7 bases from J, with 10 bases in between. CDR3 protein: CASSLAADSEAFF. The CDR3 DNA reads as TGCGCCAGCAGCTTGGCCGCTGACAGTGAAGCTTTCTTT.

This clonotype came up a few times. This chain links TRBV20-1 with TRBJ2-5; TRBD2 matches 8 bases. The germline V gene encodes CDR1 DFQATT and CDR2 SNEGSKA (reference sequence). Unmatched junction bases numbered 7, after V lost 6 bases and J lost 4 bases. The CDR3 loop spans 13 amino acids. The CDR3 protein is CSARPGGRETQYF. As DNA, the CDR3 is TGCAGTGCAAGACCGGGGGGGCGAGAGACCCAGTACTTC.

CDR3 amino acids: CASSLGTSGANVLTF. CDR3 in DNA: TGTGCCAGCAGTTTGGGCACCTCTGGGGCCAACGTCCTGACTTTC. This chain links TRBV28 with TRBJ2-6; D gene ambiguous. V was shortened by 3 bases and J by 0 bases, with 6 bases between the two germline ends. CDR1 is MDHEN and CDR2 is SYDVKM in the germline V gene. There are 15 residues in the CDR3.

The chain links TRBV9 to TRBJ2-3; no clear D gene. Germline CDR1 is SGDLS and CDR2 is YYNGEE. The CDR3 runs 15 residues. Deletions cut 4 bases from V and 2 bases from J, with 14 bases between. CDR3 bases: TGTGCCAGCAGCCCAACTCCACTGACCACAGATACGCAGTATTTT. It codes for CASSPTPLTTDTQYF.

The gene calls are TRBV11-2 and TRBJ1-1; TRBD1 is a possible D gene (5 bases). CDR1 and CDR2 from the germline V gene are SGHAT and FQNNGV. V was pared by 4 bases and J by 3 bases, with 9 bases between. CDR3 length: 13 amino acids. CDR3 loop: CASSSTEDTEAFF. The CDR3, as DNA: TGTGCCAGCAGCTCGACAGAGGACACTGAAGCTTTCTTT.

Worth noting for this clonotype: The germline gene is not matched at one end of the junction; a read error may be the cause. This sequence joins TRBV28 and TRBJ2-5; D is tentatively TRBD1 or TRBD2 (6 bases each). The CDR3 spans 15 residues. Looked up from germline, CDR1 is MDHEN and CDR2 is SYDVKM. The CDR3 region has the DNA TGTGTCAGCAGTTTATGGCTCAGGGGAGGAGAGACCCAGTACTTC. Its translation is CVSSLWLRGGETQYF.

This clonotype was counted a few times. The V and J genes are TRBV4-1 and TRBJ2-5; D may match TRBD1 or TRBD2 (5 bases each). The V end was cut by 4 bases, the J end by 5 bases, with 20 bases between. Germline assignment: CDR1 MGHRA and CDR2 YSYEKL. The CDR3 extends over 16 amino acids. This CDR3 reads CASSRLPGRGDETQYF. The CDR3 DNA follows: TGCGCCAGCAGCCGATTACCGGGACGAGGCGACGAGACCCAGTACTTC.

This chain uses TRBV5-6 with TRBJ1-2, with TRBD1 matching over 11 bases. Trimming took 4 bases from V and 0 from J; bases not matched to a gene: 2. The CDR3 is 15 amino acids. Germline V gives CDR1 SGHDT, CDR2 YYEEEE. The DNA for the CDR3 is TGTGCCAGCAGCAGGACAGGGGGCCCTAACTATGGCTACACCTTC. Its protein product is CASSRTGGPNYGYTF.

This clonotype has more than one count but fewer than ten. One end of the junction does not line up with germline, which may come from a read error. The CDR3 bases are TGTGCCAGCAGGCCTATGGGGGCGCGGAACTCTGAAGCTTTCTTT. Protein product: CASRPMGARNSEAFF. The rearrangement links TRBV27 to TRBJ1-1, with D possibly being TRBD1 (6 bases). Germline CDR1 and CDR2: MNHEY and SMNVEV (reference sequence). This CDR3 has 15 amino acids.

The V gene is TRBV29-1, the J gene TRBJ2-3; D gene unclear. V was pared by 4 bases and J by 1 base, with 6 bases between. The CDR3 has 12 residues. Germline V gene lookup returns CDR1 SQVTM and CDR2 ANQGSEA. CDR3 sequence: CSVGAGTDTQYF. CDR3 in DNA: TGCAGCGTTGGTGCAGGCACAGATACGCAGTATTTT.